These 21 T cell receptor beta chains originate from one sample sequenced in a study of human T cells and chemical hapten exposure. The time point is: patch test 1, 2 weeks after DPC sensitization. Noted treatment: therapeutic diphenylcyclopropenone sensitization with weekly scalp DPC. TCRdb recomputed calls from the RACE reads with MiXCR, one row per CDR3 protein. The sample has roughly 120,000 distinct CDR3 sequences, roughly an eighth seen once; the top ten hold less than 0.95%. The sequencing here drew on whole blood, taken in connection with sensitization to the hapten diphenylcyclopropenone (DPC). The receptor source for this set is a young man with alopecia areata. Some clones in this sample may be carry-over from other donors' samples.

This clonotype was observed a handful of times. The chain links TRBV5-1 to TRBJ2-1; 9 bases align to TRBD1. The CDR3 is 14 amino acids. With V trimmed by 4 bases and J by 9 bases, 8 bases remained unmatched. The germline V gene has CDR1 SGHRS and CDR2 YFSETQ. The CDR3 protein is CASSPGQGTGEQFF. CDR3 DNA: TGCGCCAGCAGCCCGGGACAGGGTACCGGTGAGCAGTTCTTC.

Ten or more counts support this clonotype. The J gene is TRBJ2-5, the V gene TRBV6-2 or TRBV6-3; D is ambiguous. Between the trimmed V and J ends, which lost 4 bases and 5 bases, there was a span of 5 bases. This CDR3 region has 11 residues. From germline, CDR1 is MNHEY and CDR2 SVGEGT. Here the CDR3 reads CASSSGETQYF. The CDR3 DNA reads as TGTGCCAGCAGTTCCGGTGAGACCCAGTACTTC.

Written as DNA, the CDR3 is TGTGCCAGCAGCTCATACATCGATACCCAGTACTTC. Its translation: CASSSYIDTQYF. The chain has TRBV11-2 and TRBJ2-5, with D hard to call. From germline, CDR1 is SGHAT and CDR2 FQNNGV. V shed 4 bases and J shed 8 bases, with 11 bases lying between them. The CDR3 totals 12 residues.

This clonotype was seen only a few times. Relative to the germline gene, one junction end is altered; a read error may explain this. This chain connects TRBV20-1 to TRBJ2-4, with a weak D call TRBD2 (5 bases). The CDR3 has 11 residues. Germline loops: CDR1 DFQATT, CDR2 SNEGSKA (reference sequence). CDR3 sequence: CSAESSGNKVF. The DNA for the CDR3 is TGCAGTGCGGAGAGTTCGGGGAACAAGGTTTTC.

The V and J genes are TRBV29-1 and TRBJ1-3; D is perhaps TRBD1 (6 bases). V shed 7 bases and J shed 0 bases, with 19 bases lying between them. This CDR3 has 16 residues. CDR1 is SQVTM and CDR2 is ANQGSEA in the germline V gene. The CDR3 DNA follows: TGCAGCGCCCCCGGACAGCCGACAAACTCTGGAAACACCATATATTTT. Amino acid sequence: CSAPGQPTNSGNTIYF. The whole variable domain, remainder taken from reference TRBV29-1 and TRBJ1-3, is SAVISQKPSRDICQRGTSLTIQCQVDSQVTMMFWYRQQPGQSLTLIATANQGSEATYESGFVIDKFPISRPNLTFSTLTVSNMSPEDSSIYLCSAPGQPTNSGNTIYFGEGSWLTVV.

The chain carries TRBV7-2 and TRBJ2-1; TRBD2 is a possible D gene (5 bases). Trimming cost V 1 base and J 15 bases, with 10 bases left between them. The germline CDR1 and CDR2 sequences are SGHTA and FQGNSA. This CDR3 comprises 11 residues. The CDR3 loop is CASSLVASLFF. The DNA for the CDR3 is TGTGCCAGCAGCTTAGTAGCTAGCTTGTTCTTC. Variable domain in full (rest from reference TRBV7-2 and TRBJ2-1): GAGVSQSPSNKVTEKGKDVELRCDPISGHTALYWYRQSLGQGLEFLIYFQGNSAPDKSGLPSDRFSAERTGGSVSTLTIQRTQQEDSAVYLCASSLVASLFFGPGTRLTVL.

The sample holds a few counts of this clonotype. This CDR3 is CASNPRTVQETQYF. The CDR3 DNA reads as TGTGCCAGCAACCCTAGGACAGTCCAAGAGACCCAGTACTTC. The gene calls are TRBV6-5 and TRBJ2-5; D possibly corresponds to TRBD1 (6 bases). Germline CDR1 reads MNHEY; CDR2 reads SVGAGI. The CDR3 runs to 14 residues. Trimming took off 7 bases at V and 1 base at J, with 13 bases between the two ends.

In this sample, this clonotype turned up a few times. This chain joins TRBV27 and TRBJ2-3; 8 bases agree with TRBD1. CDR1 is MNHEY and CDR2 is SMNVEV in the germline V gene (reference sequence). The CDR3 is made up of 14 amino acids. Unmatched junction bases numbered 2, after V lost 6 bases and J lost 0 bases. In nucleotides, the CDR3 is TGTGCCAGCAGGGGACAGGTCAGCACAGATACGCAGTATTTT. As protein: CASRGQVSTDTQYF.

This clonotype showed up many times. The gene calls are TRBV12-3 or TRBV12-4 and TRBJ2-7; D possibly matches TRBD1 or TRBD2 (5 bases each). V gave up 7 bases and J gave up 6 bases, with 10 bases separating them. CDR3 size: 11 residues. The CDR3 nucleotides are TGTGCCAGCAATGGGGCGGGCGAGCAGTACTTC. Translating it yields CASNGAGEQYF.

As DNA, the CDR3 is TGTGCCAGCAGCCAAGATGTCCAGGATGGAGGAAAACTGTTTTTT. It yields the protein CASSQDVQDGGKLFF. V gene TRBV4-2 combines with J gene TRBJ1-4; no reliable D call. Trimming took 0 bases from V and 10 from J, leaving 15 bases between them. The V gene's germline CDR1 is LGHNA and CDR2 YNFKEQ. The CDR3 spans 15 residues.

This clonotype was found a few times. The genes are TRBV20-1 and TRBJ2-1, with TRBD2 matching over 13 bases. The CDR3 contains 14 residues. Germline assignment: CDR1 DFQATT and CDR2 SNEGSKA (reference sequence). V gave up 6 bases and J gave up 8 bases; unmatched junction bases: 7. CDR3: CSAKRLAGGHEQFF. In DNA form, the CDR3 reads TGCAGTGCCAAACGACTAGCGGGGGGCCATGAGCAGTTCTTC.

CDR3 bases: TGTGCCAGCAGTCCGTTAGCGGGGGCTACTTACAATGAGCAGTTCTTC. Protein product: CASSPLAGATYNEQFF. The V gene is TRBV7-2, the J gene TRBJ2-1, with TRBD2 matching over 9 bases. CDR1 and CDR2 from the germline V gene are SGHTA and FQGNSA. CDR3 length equals 16 residues. The V and J ends lost 6 bases and 4 bases, in that order; junction bases with no gene match: 10.

The rearrangement links TRBV2 to TRBJ1-1; D not resolved. V lost 2 bases and J 1 base, leaving 11 bases between the germline ends. CDR3 length: 15 residues. Germline V gene sequence: CDR1 SNHLY, CDR2 FYNNEI. This CDR3 reads CASSEFEGPNTEAFF. Written as DNA, the CDR3 is TGTGCCAGCAGTGAATTCGAGGGCCCGAACACTGAAGCTTTCTTT.

This clonotype was seen only a few times. The rearrangement links TRBV6-6 to TRBJ2-3; 11 bases align to TRBD2. Germline V CDR1 and CDR2: MNHNY, SVGAGI (reference sequence). V lost 6 bases to trimming and J lost 5 bases; unmatched junction nucleotides: 10. This CDR3 is 16 amino acids long. The CDR3, as DNA: TGTGCCAGCAGGCCGGTAGCGGGGGGGCCTAAAGATACGCAGTATTTT. Protein sequence: CASRPVAGGPKDTQYF.

This clonotype showed up just a few times. V gene TRBV6-6 combines with J gene TRBJ2-1; unclear D gene. CDR1 and CDR2 (germline): MNHNY, SVGAGI (reference sequence). Deletions cut 2 bases from V and 4 bases from J, with 9 bases between. The CDR3 has 14 residues. The CDR3 DNA is TGTGCCAGCAGTTACGGTCTGGCTTACAATGAGCAGTTCTTC. Amino acid sequence: CASSYGLAYNEQFF.

This clonotype was picked up one time. The CDR3 coding sequence is TGCGCCAGCACCCCGGAGAGGGCCGGTTTAGACGAGCAGTACGTC. Translated: CASTPERAGLDEQYV. This rearrangement joins TRBV10-2 to TRBJ2-7, with a weak D call TRBD2 (5 bases). V was cut by 7 bases and J by 5 bases, with 21 bases left in between. The CDR3 loop spans 15 amino acids. CDR1 and CDR2 from the germline V gene are WSHSY and SAAADI.

This clonotype showed up just a few times. CDR3 in DNA: TGTGCCAGCACCCCAGGGACCCCGGAACTAACTGAAGCTTTCTTT. Translating gives CASTPGTPELTEAFF. The chain couples TRBV28 to TRBJ1-1; D may be TRBD1 (5 bases). The V end was cut by 7 bases, the J end by 5 bases, with 20 bases between. This CDR3 contains 15 residues. Germline V gene lookup returns CDR1 MDHEN and CDR2 SYDVKM.

The sample holds many counts of this clonotype. V usage is TRBV19 and J usage is TRBJ1-1; D is unclear. The CDR3 has 15 amino acids. Trimming cost V 3 bases and J 1 base, with 12 bases left between them. Germline CDR1 LNHDA, CDR2 SQIVND (reference sequence). CDR3 amino acids: CASSMSSAGNTEAFF. For the CDR3, the DNA is TGTGCCAGTAGTATGTCCTCCGCTGGGAACACTGAAGCTTTCTTT.

The chain links TRBV29-1 to TRBJ1-1, with D hard to call. Germline V gene sequence: CDR1 SQVTM, CDR2 ANQGSEA. V was trimmed by 8 bases and J by 5 bases, leaving 9 bases between them. The CDR3 covers 10 residues. CDR3 in DNA: TGCAGCTTAACACGTACTGAAGCTTTCTTT. Protein product: CSLTRTEAFF.

Regarding this clonotype: One end of the junction fails to match germline, which may point to a read error. The gene calls are TRBV14 and TRBJ1-1; D is uncertain. The CDR3 spans 12 residues. Looked up from germline, CDR1 is SGHDN and CDR2 is FVKESK. DNA of the CDR3: TGTGCCAGCAGCCAGGCCGGGTATACGGGCGTCTTT. Its translation: CASSQAGYTGVF.

This chain links TRBV27 with TRBJ2-7; D gene unclear. This CDR3 is built from 11 residues. Germline V gives CDR1 MNHEY, CDR2 SMNVEV (reference sequence). Trimming stripped 7 bases from V and 5 bases from J, with 9 bases between. CDR3 amino acids: CASISRHEQYF. CDR3 coding DNA: TGTGCCAGCATTTCTCGTCACGAGCAGTACTTC.